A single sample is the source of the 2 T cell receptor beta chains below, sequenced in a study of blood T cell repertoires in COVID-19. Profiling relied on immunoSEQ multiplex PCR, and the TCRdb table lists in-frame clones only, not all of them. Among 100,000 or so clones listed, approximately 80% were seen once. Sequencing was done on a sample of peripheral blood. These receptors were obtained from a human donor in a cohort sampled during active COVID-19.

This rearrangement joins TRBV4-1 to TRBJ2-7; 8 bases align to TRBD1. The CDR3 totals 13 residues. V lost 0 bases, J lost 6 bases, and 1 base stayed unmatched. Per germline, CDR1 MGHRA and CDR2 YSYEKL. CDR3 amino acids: CASSQDRGREQYF. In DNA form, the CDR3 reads TGCGCCAGCAGCCAAGACAGGGGGCGCGAGCAGTACTTC.

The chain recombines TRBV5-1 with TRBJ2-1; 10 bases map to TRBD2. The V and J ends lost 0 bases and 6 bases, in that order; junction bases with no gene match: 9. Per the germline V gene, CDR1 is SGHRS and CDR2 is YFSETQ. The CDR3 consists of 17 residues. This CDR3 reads CASSLVPRTSGPNEQFF. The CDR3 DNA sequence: TGCGCCAGCAGCTTGGTCCCTCGGACTAGCGGCCCCAATGAGCAGTTCTTC.